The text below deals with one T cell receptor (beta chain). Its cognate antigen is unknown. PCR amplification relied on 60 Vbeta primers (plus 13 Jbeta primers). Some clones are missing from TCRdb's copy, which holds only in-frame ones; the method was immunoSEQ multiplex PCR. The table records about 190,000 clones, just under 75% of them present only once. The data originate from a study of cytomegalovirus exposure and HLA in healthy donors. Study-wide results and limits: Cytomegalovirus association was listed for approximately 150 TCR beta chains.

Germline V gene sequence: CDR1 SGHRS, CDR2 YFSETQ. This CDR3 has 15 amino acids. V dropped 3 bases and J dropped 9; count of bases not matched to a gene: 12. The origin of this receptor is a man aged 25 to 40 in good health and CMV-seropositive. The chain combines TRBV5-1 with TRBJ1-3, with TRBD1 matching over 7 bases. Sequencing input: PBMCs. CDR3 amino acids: CASSSRDSGEGTIYF. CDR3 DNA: TGCGCCAGCAGCTCCCGGGACAGTGGGGAAGGCACCATATATTTT.